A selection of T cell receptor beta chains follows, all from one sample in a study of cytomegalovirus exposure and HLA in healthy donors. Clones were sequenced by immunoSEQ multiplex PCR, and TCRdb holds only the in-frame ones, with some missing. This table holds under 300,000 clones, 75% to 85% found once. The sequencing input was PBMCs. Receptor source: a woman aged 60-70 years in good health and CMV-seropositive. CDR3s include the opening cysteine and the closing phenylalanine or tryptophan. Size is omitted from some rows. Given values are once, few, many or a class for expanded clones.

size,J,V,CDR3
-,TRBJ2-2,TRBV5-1,CASSLEGVGTGELFF
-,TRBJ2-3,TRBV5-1,CASSLPSGVDTQYF
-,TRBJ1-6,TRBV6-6,CATGTGDSPPLHF
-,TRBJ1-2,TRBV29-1,CSVEHRDRGQGYTF
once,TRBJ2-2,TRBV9,CASSASPGLAVNTGELFF
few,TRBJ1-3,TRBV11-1,CASSPYGGISGNTIYF
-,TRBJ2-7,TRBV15,CATSRDPRGYEQYF
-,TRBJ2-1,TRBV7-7,CASSLGPGEAQFF
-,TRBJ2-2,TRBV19,CASSIGSGGGYTGELFF
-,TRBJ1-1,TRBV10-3,CAITDMNTEAFF
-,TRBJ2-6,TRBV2,CASSGDRGTGANVLTF
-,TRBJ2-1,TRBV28,CASSSSTGLAGINEQFF
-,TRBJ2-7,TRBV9,CASSATGGPSYEQYF
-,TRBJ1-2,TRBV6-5,CASRSQGGYYGYTF
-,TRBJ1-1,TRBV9,CASSDRDTEAFF
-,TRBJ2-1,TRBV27,CASSSGTGGTYNEQFF
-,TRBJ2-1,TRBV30,CAWSGGTFDNEQFF
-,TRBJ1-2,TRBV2,CASSDSGGSSSPKWGGYTF
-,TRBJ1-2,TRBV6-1,CASSQGNYGYTF
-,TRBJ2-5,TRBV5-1,CASSLDPARGRETQYF
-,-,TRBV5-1,CASSSGTGIYEQYF
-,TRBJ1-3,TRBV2,CAAGTNSGNTIYF
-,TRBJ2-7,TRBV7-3,CASSLTAGVEQYF
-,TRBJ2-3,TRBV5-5,CASSLEAGVADTQYF
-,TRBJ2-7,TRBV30,CAWSAGQGPGNYEQYF
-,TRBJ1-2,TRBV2,CASSYGYRTNYGYTF
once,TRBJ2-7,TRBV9,CASSKGLAGVEQYF
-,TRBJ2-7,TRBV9,CASSPEGLSYEQYF
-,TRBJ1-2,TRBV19,CASGAGALYGYTF
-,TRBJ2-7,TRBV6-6,CASSYSGVGEQYF
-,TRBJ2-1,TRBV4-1,CASSHPGRGTYNEQFF
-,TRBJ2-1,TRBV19,CASSILAGGSEQFF
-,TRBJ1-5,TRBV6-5,CASRQIKSNQPQHF
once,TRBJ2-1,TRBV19,CATRQPLYNEQFF
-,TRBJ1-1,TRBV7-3,CASSAGGLKNTEAFF
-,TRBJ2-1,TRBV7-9,CASSLARGGRASHNEQFF
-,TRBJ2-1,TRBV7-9,CAIPGLAGAWDIF
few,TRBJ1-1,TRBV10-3,CAIRGGQVLSEAFF
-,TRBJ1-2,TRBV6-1,CASSPSQVGGYTF
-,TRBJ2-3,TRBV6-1,CAILQWDRGDTQYF
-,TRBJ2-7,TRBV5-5,CASSLTWDSSYEQYF
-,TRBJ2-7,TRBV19,CASTLTSGTYEQYF
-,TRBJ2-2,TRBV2,CASSELVAGARTGELFF
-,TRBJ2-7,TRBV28,CASSPGDAGAVYEQYF
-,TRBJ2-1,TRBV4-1,CASSQDLAGVYNEQFF
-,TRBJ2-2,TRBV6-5,CASSYIGGAGGELFF
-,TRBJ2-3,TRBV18,CASSPPRLAGTDTQYF
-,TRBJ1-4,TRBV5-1,CASSLGRGNEKLFF
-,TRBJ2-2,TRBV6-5,CASSFERTGELFF
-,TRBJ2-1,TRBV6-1,CASTELAGVHEQFF
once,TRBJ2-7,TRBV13,CASRLAGGSYEQYF